This TCR beta chain was observed in a study of neurological immune-mediated disorders. Study outcomes and limitations: The greatest TCR clonal expansion occurred in HTLV-1-associated myelopathy and the least in multiple sclerosis, which fell below healthy controls. Among expanded clones, no CDR3 amino acid sequences were shared across subjects, a pattern suggesting private repertoires in all groups.

The CDR3 runs to 14 residues. Germline V gene data show CDR1 as DFQATT and CDR2 as SNEGSKA (reference sequence). The V gene end was trimmed by 3 bases and the J gene end by 4 bases; junction bases not matched to a gene: 6. Time point in this sample: longitudinal time-point 3. TCRdb reprocessed the 5' RACE reads via MiXCR and lists one record per CDR3 protein. The data hold roughly 100,000 distinct CDR3 sequences, with more than 10% observed a single time. Many counts were recorded for this clonotype. The antigen is unknown. This chain connects TRBV20-1 to TRBJ2-3; 8 nucleotides line up with TRBD1. This TCR was recovered from a female donor with HTLV-1-associated myelopathy (HAM/TSP). The sequencing sample was made of PBMCs. In DNA, the CDR3 is TGCAGTGCTAGTCAGGGGGCCTCCCCAGATACGCAGTATTTT. Protein: CSASQGASPDTQYF.